The 21 T cell receptor beta chains reported below all come from one sample, sequenced in a study of shared T cell receptors in the human thymus (dated by TCRdb to the early 2020s). Library method: the immunoSEQ multiplex PCR assay. TCRdb's version of the immuneACCESS table is confined to in-frame rearrangements and falls short of the full clone set. An unresolved V gene accounts for under half of the shortfall where checked; the remainder is of unknown origin. Present in this sample are approximately 660,000 clones, 85% to 90% of which were seen just once. 0.0095% to 0.011% of the sample rests with the top ten. These same records also appear under a second study, on human thymus T cells.

Sequencing used thymocytes. The receptor source for this set is a boy less than two years old with a congenital heart defect. Donor details come from another sample of the same person, matched by shared clones.

In regard to this clone: Since the CDR3 does not end with the conserved phenylalanine or tryptophan, this likely comes from a read error. The DNA is omitted, as the CDR3 cannot be located on it reliably, and the CDR3 follows TCRdb's listing. V is TRBV5-6 and J is TRBJ2-7; whether TRBD1, the table's D call, matches the DNA was not checked. Germline V gene data show CDR1 as SGHDT and CDR2 as YYEEEE. Inclusive of both ends, the CDR3 amounts to 9 amino acids. The CDR3 loop is CASIQPGHP.

J is TRBJ2-7 and V is TRBV6-4; D is perhaps TRBD2 (6 bases). The CDR3 has 15 amino acids. V was cut by 6 bases and J by 1 base, with 16 bases left in between. CDR1 and CDR2 (germline): MRHNA, SNTAGT. CDR3 protein: CASSLGLGRSYEQYF. The CDR3 coding sequence is TGTGCCAGCAGCCTGGGGCTAGGGAGGTCCTACGAGCAGTACTTC.

The chain's CDR3 is CASSLGGQGRLGGYTF. CDR3 in DNA: TGTGCCAGCAGCTTAGGAGGACAGGGCCGTCTAGGTGGCTACACCTTC. V usage is TRBV7-9 and J usage is TRBJ1-2; 8 bases match TRBD1. With 1 base clipped from V and 7 bases from J, the junction kept 11 bases outside the gene matches. This CDR3 contains 16 residues. The V gene's germline CDR1 is SEHNR and CDR2 FQNEAQ (reference sequence).

This chain connects TRBV5-8 to TRBJ2-3; 8 bases fit TRBD1. The germline V gene encodes CDR1 SGHTS and CDR2 YDEGEE. The trim removed 5 bases at V and 1 base at J, leaving 9 bases unmatched. The CDR3 totals 16 residues. The CDR3 sequence is CASRKRQGFRTDTQYF. CDR3 bases: TGTGCCAGCAGGAAGCGACAGGGGTTCCGCACAGATACGCAGTATTTT. Together with reference TRBV5-8 and TRBJ2-3, the CDR3 gives the full variable domain: EAGVTQSPTHLIKTRGQQATLRCSPISGHTSVYWYQQALGLGLQFLLWYDEGEERNRGNFPPRFSGRQFPNYSSELNVNALELEDSALYLCASRKRQGFRTDTQYFGPGTRLTVL.

V gene TRBV7-6 combines with J gene TRBJ2-1, with D possibly being TRBD2 (6 bases). Germline values: CDR1 SGHVS, CDR2 FNYEAQ. V dropped 8 bases and J dropped 0 bases, with 14 bases sitting between them. The CDR3 is made up of 15 amino acids. CDR3: CASCEAGCSYNEQFF. DNA for the CDR3: TGTGCCAGCTGCGAAGCGGGTTGCTCCTACAATGAGCAGTTCTTC.

The chain employs TRBV7-9 and TRBJ2-7; D is perhaps TRBD1 (6 bases). This CDR3 region has 14 residues. Per germline, CDR1 SEHNR and CDR2 FQNEAQ (reference sequence). V lost 5 bases to trimming and J lost 3 bases, with 14 bases between them. The CDR3 reads CASSADSPFYEQYF. CDR3 coding DNA: TGTGCCAGCAGCGCGGACAGTCCATTCTACGAGCAGTACTTC.

The J gene is TRBJ2-2, the V gene TRBV19, with TRBD2 as a possible D gene (6 bases). This CDR3 is built from 11 residues. CDR1 and CDR2 from the germline V gene are LNHDA and SQIVND (reference sequence). Trimming cost V 10 bases and J 5 bases, with 8 bases left between them. CDR3 sequence (DNA): TGTGCCACGGGAGAAACCGGGGAGCTGTTTTTT. Protein sequence: CATGETGELFF.

The chain uses TRBV20-1 and TRBJ2-1; D is unresolved. Germline lookup yields CDR1 DFQATT and CDR2 SNEGSKA (reference sequence). The CDR3 contains 11 residues. The chain's CDR3 is CIMARYNEQFF. The CDR3 DNA reads TGCATCATGGCAAGATACAATGAGCAGTTCTTC.

V and J are TRBV29-1 and TRBJ2-2; 9 bases line up with TRBD2. This CDR3 spans 15 amino acids. V trimming: 7 bases; J trimming: 7 bases; junction bases outside the gene matches: 13. The germline V gene encodes CDR1 SQVTM and CDR2 ANQGSEA. The CDR3 nucleotides read TGCAGCGGGGGGGGTAGCGGGAGACGAAGCGGGGAGCTGTTTTTT. It yields the protein CSGGGSGRRSGELFF.

The rearrangement joins TRBV6-1 to TRBJ2-5; TRBD2 matches at 8 bases. Germline V gives CDR1 MNHNS, CDR2 SASEGT. The V gene end was trimmed by 7 bases and the J gene end by 4 bases; junction bases not matched to a gene: 5. This CDR3 comprises 13 residues. The CDR3 region is CASTQRERETQYF. For the CDR3, the DNA is TGTGCCAGCACTCAGCGGGAGCGAGAGACCCAGTACTTC.

The V call is TRBV7-4, the J call TRBJ2-2, with 8 bases aligning to TRBD1. Germline lookup yields CDR1 SGHVT and CDR2 SQSDAQ. V lost 1 base and J lost 5; bases outside the gene matches: 6. The CDR3 runs to 16 residues. The DNA of the CDR3 is TGTGCCAGCAGCTTAGTCCAGGGGGCGTGTACCGGGGAGCTGTTTTTT. Translation: CASSLVQGACTGELFF.

J is TRBJ2-2 and V is TRBV5-6; D may be TRBD2 (6 bases). Per the germline V gene, CDR1 is SGHDT and CDR2 is YYEEEE. V lost 4 bases, J lost 3 bases, and 16 bases lay in between. The CDR3 consists of 16 residues. The CDR3 region is CASSREDIPDTGELFF. CDR3 sequence (DNA): TGTGCCAGCAGCAGGGAGGACATTCCCGACACCGGGGAGCTGTTTTTT.

The genes are TRBV25-1 and TRBJ2-5; the D gene is possibly TRBD2 (5 bases). Germline V lookup: CDR1 MGHDK, CDR2 SYGVNS. The V and J ends lost 3 bases and 2 bases respectively, with 10 bases between them. This CDR3 has 14 amino acids. The chain's CDR3 is CASSDQLGQETQYF. The CDR3 DNA reads as TGTGCCAGCAGTGATCAACTAGGGCAAGAGACCCAGTACTTC.

The gene calls are TRBV4-1 and TRBJ2-7; the match to TRBD2 covers 11 bases. The CDR3 has 16 amino acids. Germline assignment: CDR1 MGHRA and CDR2 YSYEKL. V was clipped by 0 bases and J by 6 bases; unmatched bases: 7. The CDR3 region has the DNA TGCGCCAGCAGCCAAGAGGCTAGCGGGAGGACGGGCGAGCAGTACTTC. Protein: CASSQEASGRTGEQYF.

The chain has TRBV5-6 and TRBJ2-7, with D possibly matching TRBD2 (6 bases). Germline V gives CDR1 SGHDT, CDR2 YYEEEE. Deletions cut 3 bases from V and 0 bases from J, with 19 bases between. The CDR3 sequence is 17 residues long. CDR3 sequence (DNA): TGTGCCAGCAGCTCGTCCCCCTCAGCGGGTTACTCCTACGAGCAGTACTTC. It translates to CASSSSPSAGYSYEQYF.

The chain couples TRBV5-6 to TRBJ2-5, with 14 bases identical to TRBD2. V was pared by 2 bases and J by 5 bases, with 5 bases of the junction left unmatched. This CDR3 has 16 amino acids. Germline CDR1 and CDR2: SGHDT and YYEEEE. The CDR3 sequence is CASSLGTSGSGETQYF. The DNA of the CDR3 is TGTGCCAGCAGCTTAGGGACTAGCGGGAGTGGCGAGACCCAGTACTTC. The variable domain in full, completed from reference TRBV5-6 and TRBJ2-5, reads DAGVTQSPTHLIKTRGQQVTLRCSPKSGHDTVSWYQQALGQGPQFIFQYYEEEERQRGNFPDRFSGHQFPNYSSELNVNALLLGDSALYLCASSLGTSGSGETQYFGPGTRLLVL.

The chain couples TRBV4-3 to TRBJ2-2; TRBD2 aligns across 8 bases. The CDR3 is 18 amino acids. Germline V gene data show CDR1 as LGHNA and CDR2 as YSLEER. With 0 bases clipped from V and 1 base from J, the junction kept 7 bases outside the gene matches. The DNA of the CDR3 is TGCGCCAGCAGCCAAGATCAGCCAGCGGGAGTGAACACCGGGGAGCTGTTTTTT. It is translated as CASSQDQPAGVNTGELFF.

The rearrangement uses TRBV10-2 and TRBJ2-5, with no clear D. The J call may not be correct, given that the DNA end is closer to TRBJ2-7. CDR1 and CDR2 (germline): WSHSY, SAAADI. The CDR3 runs to 15 residues. CDR3 coding DNA: TGCGCCAGCAGTGAGGACCACGGAACAGCCTACGAGCAGTACTTC. Translated: CASSEDHGTAYEQYF.

Only a few counts were recorded for this clone. The chain uses TRBV11-2 and TRBJ1-1, with D possibly matching TRBD1 (6 bases). CDR3 length: 12 residues. CDR1 and CDR2 from the germline V gene are SGHAT and FQNNGV. V shed 4 bases and J shed 6 bases, with 9 bases lying between them. The DNA of the CDR3 is TGTGCCAGCAGCTCCAGGACAGCTGAAGCTTTCTTT. Encoded protein: CASSSRTAEAFF.

This chain links TRBV5-6 with TRBJ2-1, with 8 bases that match TRBD2. The V and J ends lost 4 bases and 6 bases, in that order; junction bases with no gene match: 15. In germline, CDR1 is SGHDT, CDR2 YYEEEE. The CDR3 has 17 residues. The CDR3: CASSVSGTSLPGNEQFF. The CDR3 DNA follows: TGTGCCAGCAGCGTGTCCGGGACTAGTCTTCCTGGCAATGAGCAGTTCTTC.

V is TRBV30 and J is TRBJ2-7, with a weak D call TRBD2 (5 bases). The V end lost 2 bases, the J end lost 6 bases, and 5 bases lay between the germline ends. CDR1 is GTSNPN and CDR2 is SVGIG in the germline V gene (reference sequence). The CDR3 runs to 10 residues. This CDR3 reads CAWSRGEQYF. CDR3 in DNA: TGTGCCTGGAGTCGGGGCGAGCAGTACTTC.